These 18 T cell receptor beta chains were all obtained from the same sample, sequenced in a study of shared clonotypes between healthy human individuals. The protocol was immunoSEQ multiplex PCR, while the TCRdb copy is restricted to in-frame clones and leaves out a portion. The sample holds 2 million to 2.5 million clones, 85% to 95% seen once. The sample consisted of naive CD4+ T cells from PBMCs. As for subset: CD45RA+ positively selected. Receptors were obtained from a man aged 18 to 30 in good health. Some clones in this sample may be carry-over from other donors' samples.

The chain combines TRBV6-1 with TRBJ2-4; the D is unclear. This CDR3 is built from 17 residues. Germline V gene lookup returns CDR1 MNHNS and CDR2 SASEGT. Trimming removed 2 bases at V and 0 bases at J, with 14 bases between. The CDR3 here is CASSERWQFIAKNIQYF. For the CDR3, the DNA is TGTGCCAGCAGTGAACGATGGCAATTTATAGCCAAAAACATTCAGTACTTC.

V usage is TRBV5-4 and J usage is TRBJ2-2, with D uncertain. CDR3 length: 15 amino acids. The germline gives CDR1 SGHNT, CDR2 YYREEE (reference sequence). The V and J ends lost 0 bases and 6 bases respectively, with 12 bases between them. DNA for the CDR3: TGTGCCAGCAGCTTGGGCGCGCCCAGCGCCGGGGAGCTGTTTTTT. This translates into CASSLGAPSAGELFF. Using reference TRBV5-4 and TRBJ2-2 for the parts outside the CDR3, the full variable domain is ETGVTQSPTHLIKTRGQQVTLRCSSQSGHNTVSWYQQALGQGPQFIFQYYREEENGRGNFPPRFSGLQFPNYSSELNVNALELDDSALYLCASSLGAPSAGELFFGEGSRLTVL.

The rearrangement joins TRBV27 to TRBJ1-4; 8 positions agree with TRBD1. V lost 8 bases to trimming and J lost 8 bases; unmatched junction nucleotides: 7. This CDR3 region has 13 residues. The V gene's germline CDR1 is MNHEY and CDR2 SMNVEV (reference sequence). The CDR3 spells CASGGRGREKLFF. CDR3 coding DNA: TGTGCCAGCGGGGGCAGGGGGCGAGAAAAACTGTTTTTT. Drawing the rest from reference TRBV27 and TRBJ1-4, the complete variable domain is EAQVTQNPRYLITVTGKKLTVTCSQNMNHEYMSWYRQDPGLGLRQIYYSMNVEVTDKGDVPEGYKVSRKEKRNFPLILESPSPNQTSLYFCASGGRGREKLFFGSGTQLSVL.

The CDR3 bases are TGTGCCAGCAGCTCCCACAGGGAGGCTAGCTACGAGCAGTACTTC. This gives the protein CASSSHREASYEQYF. The chain is built from TRBV7-9 and TRBJ2-7; D may be TRBD1 or TRBD2 (6 bases each). Trimming cost V 4 bases and J 3 bases, with 16 bases left between them. From germline, CDR1 is SEHNR and CDR2 FQNEAQ (reference sequence). The CDR3 loop spans 15 amino acids.

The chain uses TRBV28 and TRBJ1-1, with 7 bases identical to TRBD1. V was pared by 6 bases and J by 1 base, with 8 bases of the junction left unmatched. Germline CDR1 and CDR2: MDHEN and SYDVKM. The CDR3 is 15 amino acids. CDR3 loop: CASRAQGLGNTEAFF. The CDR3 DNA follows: TGTGCCAGCAGAGCACAGGGGCTCGGGAACACTGAAGCTTTCTTT.

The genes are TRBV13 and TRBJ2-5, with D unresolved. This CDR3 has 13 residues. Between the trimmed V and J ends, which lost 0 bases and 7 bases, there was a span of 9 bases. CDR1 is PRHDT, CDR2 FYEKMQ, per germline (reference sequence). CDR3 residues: CASSLGPLGTQYF. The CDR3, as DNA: TGTGCCAGCAGCTTAGGGCCCCTCGGGACCCAGTACTTC.

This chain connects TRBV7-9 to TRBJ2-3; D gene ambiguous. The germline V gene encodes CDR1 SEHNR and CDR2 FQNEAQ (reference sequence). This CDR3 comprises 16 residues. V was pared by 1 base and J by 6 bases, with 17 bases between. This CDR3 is CASSLGSIGLTDTQYF. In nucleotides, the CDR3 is TGTGCCAGCAGCTTAGGATCGATCGGCCTAACGGATACGCAGTATTTT.

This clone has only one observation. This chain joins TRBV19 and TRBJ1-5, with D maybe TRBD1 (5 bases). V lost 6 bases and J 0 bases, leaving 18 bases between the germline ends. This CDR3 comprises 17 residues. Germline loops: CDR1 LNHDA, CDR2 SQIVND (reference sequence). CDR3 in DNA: TGTGCCAGTAGGCCACCCGGGGGAATCTATAGCAATCAGCCCCAGCATTTT. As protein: CASRPPGGIYSNQPQHF.

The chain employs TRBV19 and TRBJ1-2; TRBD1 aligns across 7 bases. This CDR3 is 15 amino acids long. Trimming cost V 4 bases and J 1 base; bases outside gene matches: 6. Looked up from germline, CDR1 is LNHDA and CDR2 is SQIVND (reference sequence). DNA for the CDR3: TGTGCCAGTAGTACAACGGGACAGAATAACTATGGCTACACCTTC. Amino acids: CASSTTGQNNYGYTF. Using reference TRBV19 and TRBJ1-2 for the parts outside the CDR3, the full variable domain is DGGITQSPKYLFRKEGQNVTLSCEQNLNHDAMYWYRQDPGQGLRLIYYSQIVNDFQKGDIAEGYSVSREKKESFPLTVTSAQKNPTAFYLCASSTTGQNNYGYTFGSGTRLTVV.

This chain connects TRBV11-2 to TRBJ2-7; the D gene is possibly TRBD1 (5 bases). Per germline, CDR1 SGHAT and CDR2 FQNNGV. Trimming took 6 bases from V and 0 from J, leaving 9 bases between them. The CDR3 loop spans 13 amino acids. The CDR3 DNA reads TGTGCCAGCAGAGTCGACAGCTCCTACGAGCAGTACTTC. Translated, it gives CASRVDSSYEQYF.

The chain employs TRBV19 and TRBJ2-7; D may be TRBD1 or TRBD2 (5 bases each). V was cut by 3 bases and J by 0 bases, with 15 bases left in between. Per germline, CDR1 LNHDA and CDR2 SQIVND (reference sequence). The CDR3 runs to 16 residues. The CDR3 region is CASSIIGDLGSYEQYF. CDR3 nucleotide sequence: TGTGCCAGTAGTATCATTGGGGACCTAGGCTCCTACGAGCAGTACTTC.

CDR3 coding DNA: TGTGCCAGCAGTTTCTCTTTAGCGGGAGTTGAGGCCGGGGAGCTGTTTTTT. This codes for CASSFSLAGVEAGELFF. The J gene is TRBJ2-2, the V gene TRBV27, with 9 bases fitting TRBD2. Trimming cost V 3 bases and J 6 bases; bases outside gene matches: 11. Germline loops: CDR1 MNHEY, CDR2 SMNVEV (reference sequence). CDR3 length: 17 residues.

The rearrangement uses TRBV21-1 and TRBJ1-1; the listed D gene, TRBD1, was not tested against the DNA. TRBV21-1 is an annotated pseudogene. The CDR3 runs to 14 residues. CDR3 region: CASLEPGQGTEAFF. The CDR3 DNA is TGTGCCAGCCTTGAGCCGGGACAGGGCACTGAAGCTTTCTTT.

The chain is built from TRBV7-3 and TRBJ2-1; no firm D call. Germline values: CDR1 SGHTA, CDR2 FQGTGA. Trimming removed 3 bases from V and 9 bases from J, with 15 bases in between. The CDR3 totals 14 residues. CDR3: CASSFTVGRVEQFF. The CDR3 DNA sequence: TGTGCCAGCAGCTTTACTGTGGGCCGGGTTGAGCAGTTCTTC.

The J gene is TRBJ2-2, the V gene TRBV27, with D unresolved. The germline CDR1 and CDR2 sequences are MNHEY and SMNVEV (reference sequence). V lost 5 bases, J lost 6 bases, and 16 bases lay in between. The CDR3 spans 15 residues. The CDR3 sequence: CASSLIARPPGELFF. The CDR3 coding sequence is TGTGCCAGCAGTCTGATAGCTAGGCCCCCCGGGGAGCTGTTTTTT.

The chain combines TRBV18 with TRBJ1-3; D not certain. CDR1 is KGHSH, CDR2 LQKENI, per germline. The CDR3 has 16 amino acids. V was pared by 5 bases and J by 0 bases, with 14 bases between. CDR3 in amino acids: CASSESTTTSGNTIYF. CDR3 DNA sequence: TGTGCCAGCTCAGAAAGTACAACGACCTCTGGAAACACCATATATTTT.

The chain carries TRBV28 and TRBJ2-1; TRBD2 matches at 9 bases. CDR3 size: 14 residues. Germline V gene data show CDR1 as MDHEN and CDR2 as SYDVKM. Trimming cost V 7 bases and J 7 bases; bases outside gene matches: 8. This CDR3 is CASTGGGRGNEQFF. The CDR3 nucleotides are TGTGCCAGCACCGGCGGCGGGAGGGGGAATGAGCAGTTCTTC.

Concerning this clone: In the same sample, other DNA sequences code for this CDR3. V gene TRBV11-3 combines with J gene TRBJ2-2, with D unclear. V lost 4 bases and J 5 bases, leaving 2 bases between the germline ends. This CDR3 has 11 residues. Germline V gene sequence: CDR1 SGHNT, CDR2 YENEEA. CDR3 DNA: TGTGCCAGCAGCTCGACCGGGGAGCTGTTTTTT. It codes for CASSSTGELFF. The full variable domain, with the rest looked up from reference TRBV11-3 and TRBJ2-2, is EAGVVQSPRYKIIEKKQPVAFWCNPISGHNTLYWYLQNLGQGPELLIRYENEEAVDDSQLPKDRFSAERLKGVDSTLKIQPAELGDSAVYLCASSSTGELFFGEGSRLTVL.